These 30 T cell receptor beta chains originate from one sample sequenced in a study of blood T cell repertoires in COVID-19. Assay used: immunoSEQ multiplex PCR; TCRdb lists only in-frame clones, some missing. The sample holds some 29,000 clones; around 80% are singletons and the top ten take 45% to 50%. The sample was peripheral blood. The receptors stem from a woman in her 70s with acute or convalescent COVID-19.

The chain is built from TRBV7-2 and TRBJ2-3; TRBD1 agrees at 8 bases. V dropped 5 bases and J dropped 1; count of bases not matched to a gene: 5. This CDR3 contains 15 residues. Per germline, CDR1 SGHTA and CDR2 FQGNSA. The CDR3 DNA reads TGTGCCAGCAGCCTCAGGGGGCAGCGCACAGATACGCAGTATTTT. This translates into CASSLRGQRTDTQYF.

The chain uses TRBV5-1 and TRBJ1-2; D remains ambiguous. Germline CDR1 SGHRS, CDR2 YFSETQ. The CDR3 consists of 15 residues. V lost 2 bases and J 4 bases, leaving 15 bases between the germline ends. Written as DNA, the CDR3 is TGCGCCAGCAGCTTCCTCGGTGGCGGCCTCTATGGCTACACCTTC. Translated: CASSFLGGGLYGYTF.

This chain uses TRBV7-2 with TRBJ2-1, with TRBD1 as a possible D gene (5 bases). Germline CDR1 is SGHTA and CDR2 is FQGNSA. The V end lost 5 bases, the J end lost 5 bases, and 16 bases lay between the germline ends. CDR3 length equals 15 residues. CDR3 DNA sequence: TGTGCCAGCAGCGGCAGCCTTCAAGGGGACAATGAGCAGTTCTTC. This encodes CASSGSLQGDNEQFF.

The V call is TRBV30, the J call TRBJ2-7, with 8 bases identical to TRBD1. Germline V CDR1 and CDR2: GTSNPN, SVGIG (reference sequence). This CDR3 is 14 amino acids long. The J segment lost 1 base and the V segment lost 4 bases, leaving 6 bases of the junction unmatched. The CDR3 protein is CAWNPGGMSYEQYF. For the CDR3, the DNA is TGTGCCTGGAACCCAGGGGGCATGTCCTACGAGCAGTACTTC.

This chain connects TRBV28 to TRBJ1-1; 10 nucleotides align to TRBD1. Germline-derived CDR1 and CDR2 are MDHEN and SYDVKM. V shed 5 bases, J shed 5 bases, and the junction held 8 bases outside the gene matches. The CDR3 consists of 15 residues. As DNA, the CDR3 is TGTGCCAGCAGTACAAGACAGGGGGCGCTAACTGAAGCTTTCTTT. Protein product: CASSTRQGALTEAFF. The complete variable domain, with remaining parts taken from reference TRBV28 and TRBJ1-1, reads DVKVTQSSRYLVKRTGEKVFLECVQDMDHENMFWYRQDPGLGLRLIYFSYDVKMKEKGDIPEGYSVSREKKERFSLILESASTNQTSMYLCASSTRQGALTEAFFGQGTRLTVV.

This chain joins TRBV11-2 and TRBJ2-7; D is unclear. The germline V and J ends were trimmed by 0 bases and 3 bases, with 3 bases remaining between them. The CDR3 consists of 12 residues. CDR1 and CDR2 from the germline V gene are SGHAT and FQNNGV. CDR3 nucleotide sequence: TGTGCCAGCAGCTTAGACAGCTACGAGCAGTACTTC. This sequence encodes CASSLDSYEQYF.

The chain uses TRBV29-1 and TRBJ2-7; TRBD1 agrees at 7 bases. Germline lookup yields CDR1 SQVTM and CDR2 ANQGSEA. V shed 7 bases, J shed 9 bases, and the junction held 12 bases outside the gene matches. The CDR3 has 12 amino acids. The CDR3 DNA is TGCAGCGCCGACGGGCGACAGGGTGTGCAGTACTTC. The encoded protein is CSADGRQGVQYF.

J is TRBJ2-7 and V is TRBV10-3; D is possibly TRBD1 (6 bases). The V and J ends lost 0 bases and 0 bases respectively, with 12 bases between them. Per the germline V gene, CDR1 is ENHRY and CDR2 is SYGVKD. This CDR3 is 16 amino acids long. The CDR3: CAISESAGRGSYEQYF. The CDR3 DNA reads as TGTGCCATCAGTGAGTCAGCAGGCAGGGGCTCCTACGAGCAGTACTTC.

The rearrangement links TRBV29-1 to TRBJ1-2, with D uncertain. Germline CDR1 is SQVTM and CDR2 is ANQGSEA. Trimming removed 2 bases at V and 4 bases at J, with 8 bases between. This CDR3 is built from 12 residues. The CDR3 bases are TGCAGCGTTGAACTGGCTAGCTATGGCTACACCTTC. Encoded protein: CSVELASYGYTF. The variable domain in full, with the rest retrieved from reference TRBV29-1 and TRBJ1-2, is SAVISQKPSRDICQRGTSLTIQCQVDSQVTMMFWYRQQPGQSLTLIATANQGSEATYESGFVIDKFPISRPNLTFSTLTVSNMSPEDSSIYLCSVELASYGYTFGSGTRLTVV.

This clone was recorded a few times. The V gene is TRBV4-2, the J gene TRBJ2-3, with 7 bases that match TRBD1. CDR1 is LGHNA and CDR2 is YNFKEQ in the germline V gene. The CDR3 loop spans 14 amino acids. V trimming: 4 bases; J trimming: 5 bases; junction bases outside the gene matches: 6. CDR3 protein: CASSPGGPQDTQYF. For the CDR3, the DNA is TGTGCCAGCAGCCCAGGGGGTCCTCAAGATACGCAGTATTTT.

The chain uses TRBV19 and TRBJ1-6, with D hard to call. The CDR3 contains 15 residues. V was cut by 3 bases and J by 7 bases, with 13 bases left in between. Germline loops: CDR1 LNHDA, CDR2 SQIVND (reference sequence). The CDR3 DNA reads TGTGCCAGTAGTATCGGAGTTTCCCGGAATTCACCCCTCCACTTT. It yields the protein CASSIGVSRNSPLHF.

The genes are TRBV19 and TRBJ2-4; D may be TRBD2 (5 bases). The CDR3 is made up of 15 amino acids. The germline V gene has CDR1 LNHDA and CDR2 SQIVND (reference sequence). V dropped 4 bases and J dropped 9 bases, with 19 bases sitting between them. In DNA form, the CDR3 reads TGTGCCAGTAGTACTCTAGCCCGGACTGGGAGCATTCAGTACTTC. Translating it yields CASSTLARTGSIQYF.

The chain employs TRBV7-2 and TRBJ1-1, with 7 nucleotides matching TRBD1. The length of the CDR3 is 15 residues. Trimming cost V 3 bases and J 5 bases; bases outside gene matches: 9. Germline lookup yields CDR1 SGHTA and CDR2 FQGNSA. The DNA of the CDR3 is TGTGCCAGCAGCTTTAGGACAGGATTGACTACTGAAGCTTTCTTT. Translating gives CASSFRTGLTTEAFF.

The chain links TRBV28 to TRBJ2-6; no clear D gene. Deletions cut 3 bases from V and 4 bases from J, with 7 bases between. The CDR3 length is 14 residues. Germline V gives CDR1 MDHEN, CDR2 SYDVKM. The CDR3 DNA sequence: TGTGCCAGCAGTTTGTTACAGGGGGCCAACGTCCTGACTTTC. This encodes CASSLLQGANVLTF.

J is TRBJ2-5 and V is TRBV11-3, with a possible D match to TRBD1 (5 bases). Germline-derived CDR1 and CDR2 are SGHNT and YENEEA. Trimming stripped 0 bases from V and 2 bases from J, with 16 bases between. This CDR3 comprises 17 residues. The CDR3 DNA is TGTGCCAGCAGCTTAGAAAGGGCCTGGACACATCAAGAGACCCAGTACTTC. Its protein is CASSLERAWTHQETQYF.

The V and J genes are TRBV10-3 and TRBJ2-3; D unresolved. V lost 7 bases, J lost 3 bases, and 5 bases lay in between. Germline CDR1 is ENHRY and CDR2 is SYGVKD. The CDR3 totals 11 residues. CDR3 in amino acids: CAITGTDTQYF. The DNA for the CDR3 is TGTGCCATCACCGGGACAGATACGCAGTATTTT.

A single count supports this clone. DNA for the CDR3: TGTGCCACCAGCAGACAGGGATCGGGTGGCTACACCTTC. Translating gives CATSRQGSGGYTF. The chain links TRBV15 to TRBJ1-2; the D gene is possibly TRBD1 (5 bases). The length of the CDR3 is 13 residues. Trimming pared 2 bases from V and 7 bases from J, leaving 11 bases between. Germline-derived CDR1 and CDR2 are LNHNV and YYDKDF (reference sequence).

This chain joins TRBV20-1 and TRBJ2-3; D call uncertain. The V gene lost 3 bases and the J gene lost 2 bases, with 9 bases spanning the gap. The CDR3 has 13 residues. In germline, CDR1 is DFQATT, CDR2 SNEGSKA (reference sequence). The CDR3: CSASLTVTDTQYF. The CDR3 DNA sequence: TGCAGTGCTAGTCTCACAGTCACAGATACGCAGTATTTT.

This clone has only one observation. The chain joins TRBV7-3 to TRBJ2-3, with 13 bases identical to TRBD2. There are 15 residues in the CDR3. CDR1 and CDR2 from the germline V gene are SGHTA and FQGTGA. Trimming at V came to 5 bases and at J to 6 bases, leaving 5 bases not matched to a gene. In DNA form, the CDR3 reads TGTGCCAGCAGCCAGGGACTAGCGGGAAGGGATACGCAGTATTTT. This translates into CASSQGLAGRDTQYF.

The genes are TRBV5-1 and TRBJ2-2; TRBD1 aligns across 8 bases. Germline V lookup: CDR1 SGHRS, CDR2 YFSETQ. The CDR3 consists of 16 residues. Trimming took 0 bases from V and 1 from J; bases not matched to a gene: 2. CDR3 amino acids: CASSLEGTGNTGELFF. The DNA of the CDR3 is TGCGCCAGCAGCTTGGAAGGGACAGGGAACACCGGGGAGCTGTTTTTT.

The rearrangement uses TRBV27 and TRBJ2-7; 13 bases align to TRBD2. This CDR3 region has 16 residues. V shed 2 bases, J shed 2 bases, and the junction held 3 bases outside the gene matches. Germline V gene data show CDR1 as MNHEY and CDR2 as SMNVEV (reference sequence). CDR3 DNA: TGTGCCAGCAGTTTAACCGGGACTAGCGGGACCTACGAGCAGTACTTC. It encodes CASSLTGTSGTYEQYF.

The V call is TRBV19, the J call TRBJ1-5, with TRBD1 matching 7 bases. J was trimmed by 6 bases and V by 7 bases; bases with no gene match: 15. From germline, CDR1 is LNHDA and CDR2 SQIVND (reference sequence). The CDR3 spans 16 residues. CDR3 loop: CASISLLAGDSQPQHF. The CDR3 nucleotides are TGTGCCAGTATTTCGTTATTGGCCGGGGACAGTCAGCCCCAGCATTTT.

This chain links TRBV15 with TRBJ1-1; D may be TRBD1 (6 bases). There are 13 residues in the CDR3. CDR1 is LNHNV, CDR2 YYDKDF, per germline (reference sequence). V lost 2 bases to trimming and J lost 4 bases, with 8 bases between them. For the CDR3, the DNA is TGTGCCACCAGCAGACGAGGGGGCACTGAAGCTTTCTTT. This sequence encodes CATSRRGGTEAFF. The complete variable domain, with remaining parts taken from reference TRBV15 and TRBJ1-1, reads DAMVIQNPRYQVTQFGKPVTLSCSQTLNHNVMYWYQQKSSQAPKLLFHYYDKDFNNEADTPDNFQSRRPNTSFCFLDIRSPGLGDTAMYLCATSRRGGTEAFFGQGTRLTVV.

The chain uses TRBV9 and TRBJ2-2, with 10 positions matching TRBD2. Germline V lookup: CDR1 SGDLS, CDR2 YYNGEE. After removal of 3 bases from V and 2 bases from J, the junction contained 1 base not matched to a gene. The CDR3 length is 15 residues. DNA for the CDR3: TGTGCCAGCAGCGCTAGCGGGAGTAACACCGGGGAGCTGTTTTTT. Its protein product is CASSASGSNTGELFF.

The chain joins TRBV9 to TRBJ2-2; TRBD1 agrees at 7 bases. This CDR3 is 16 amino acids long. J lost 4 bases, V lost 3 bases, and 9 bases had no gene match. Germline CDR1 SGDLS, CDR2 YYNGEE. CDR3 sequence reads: CASSATGTDFTGELFF. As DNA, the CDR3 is TGTGCCAGCAGCGCCACCGGGACAGACTTCACCGGGGAGCTGTTTTTT. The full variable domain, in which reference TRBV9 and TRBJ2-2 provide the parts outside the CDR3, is DSGVTQTPKHLITATGQRVTLRCSPRSGDLSVYWYQQSLDQGLQFLIQYYNGEERAKGNILERFSAQQFPDLHSELNLSSLELGDSALYFCASSATGTDFTGELFFGEGSRLTVL.

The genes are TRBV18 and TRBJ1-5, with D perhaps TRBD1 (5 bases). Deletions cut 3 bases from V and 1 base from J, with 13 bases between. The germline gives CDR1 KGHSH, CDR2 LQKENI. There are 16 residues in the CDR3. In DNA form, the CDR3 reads TGTGCCAGCTCACCGGGAGGGGCGCAAAGCAATCAGCCCCAGCATTTT. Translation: CASSPGGAQSNQPQHF.

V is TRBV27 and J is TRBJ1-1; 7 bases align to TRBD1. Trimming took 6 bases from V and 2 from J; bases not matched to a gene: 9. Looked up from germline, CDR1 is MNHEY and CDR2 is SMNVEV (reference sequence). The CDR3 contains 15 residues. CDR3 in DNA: TGTGCCAGCAGGACTGGGACAGTAGCTAACACTGAAGCTTTCTTT. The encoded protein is CASRTGTVANTEAFF.

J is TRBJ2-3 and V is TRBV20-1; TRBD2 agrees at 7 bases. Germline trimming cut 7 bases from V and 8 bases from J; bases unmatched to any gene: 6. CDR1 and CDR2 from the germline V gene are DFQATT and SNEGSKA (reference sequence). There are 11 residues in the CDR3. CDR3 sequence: CSVPTGGTQYF. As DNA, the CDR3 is TGCAGTGTTCCGACGGGAGGTACGCAGTATTTT.

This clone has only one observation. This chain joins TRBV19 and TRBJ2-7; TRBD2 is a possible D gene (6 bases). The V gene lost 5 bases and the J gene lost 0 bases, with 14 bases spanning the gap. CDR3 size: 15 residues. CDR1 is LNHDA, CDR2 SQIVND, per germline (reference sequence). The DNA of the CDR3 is TGTGCCAGTAGTGCGGGGAGAAGCAGCTCCTACGAGCAGTACTTC. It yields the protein CASSAGRSSSYEQYF.

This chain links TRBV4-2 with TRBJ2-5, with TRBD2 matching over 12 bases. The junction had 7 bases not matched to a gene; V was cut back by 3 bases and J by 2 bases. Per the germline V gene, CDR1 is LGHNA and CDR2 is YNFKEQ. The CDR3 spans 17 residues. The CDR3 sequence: CASSQAGLAGPQETQYF. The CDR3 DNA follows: TGTGCCAGCAGCCAGGCGGGACTAGCGGGTCCTCAAGAGACCCAGTACTTC.